This T cell receptor (beta chain) was identified during a study of human T cells and chemical hapten exposure. This sample's time point: patch test 3, about 24 weeks after DPC sensitization. Treatment: therapeutic diphenylcyclopropenone sensitization with weekly scalp DPC. Alopecia patients deemed DPC-suitable, aged 18 to 70, excluding pregnancy. The sample holds a few counts of this clonotype. The antigen remains unidentified. TCRdb redid the calling of the RACE reads with MiXCR, one entry per CDR3 protein. Found here are 150,000 to 200,000 distinct CDR3 sequences, around 30% of them singletons; the top ten hold roughly 2%. This CDR3 region has 15 residues. CDR1 and CDR2 from the germline V gene are SGDLS and YYNGEE. Trimming cost V 4 bases and J 0 bases; bases outside gene matches: 2. Study-wide results and limits: Healthy people's immune response may differ from that of the donors, who had alopecia. High-frequency TCRs, those above 1 in 1000, stayed the same after DPC sensitization.

J is TRBJ2-1 and V is TRBV9; 9 bases match TRBD1. This TCR derives from a woman aged 18 to 35 with alopecia areata. Some clones in this sample may be carry-over from other donors' samples. The sample in question was whole blood, obtained in connection with sensitization to the hapten diphenylcyclopropenone (DPC). The DNA for the CDR3 is TGTGCCAGCAGCCTGACAGGGGGCTCCTACAATGAGCAGTTCTTC. It translates to CASSLTGGSYNEQFF. Filled out from reference TRBV9 and TRBJ2-1, the complete variable domain reads DSGVTQTPKHLITATGQRVTLRCSPRSGDLSVYWYQQSLDQGLQFLIQYYNGEERAKGNILERFSAQQFPDLHSELNLSSLELGDSALYFCASSLTGGSYNEQFFGPGTRLTVL.